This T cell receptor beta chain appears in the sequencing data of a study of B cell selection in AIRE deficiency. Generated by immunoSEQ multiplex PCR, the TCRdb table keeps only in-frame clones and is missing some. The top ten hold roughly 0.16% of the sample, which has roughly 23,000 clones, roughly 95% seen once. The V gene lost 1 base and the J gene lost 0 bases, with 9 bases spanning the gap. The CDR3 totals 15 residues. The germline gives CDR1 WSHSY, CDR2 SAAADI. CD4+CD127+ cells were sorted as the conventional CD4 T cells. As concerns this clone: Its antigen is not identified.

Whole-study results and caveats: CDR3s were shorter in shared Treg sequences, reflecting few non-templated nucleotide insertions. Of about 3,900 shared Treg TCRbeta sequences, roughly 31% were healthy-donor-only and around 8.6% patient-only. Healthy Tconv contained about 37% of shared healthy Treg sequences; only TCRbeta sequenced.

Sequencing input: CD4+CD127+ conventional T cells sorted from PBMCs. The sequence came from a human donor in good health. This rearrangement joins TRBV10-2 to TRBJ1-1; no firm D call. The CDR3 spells CASSELMEMNTEAFF. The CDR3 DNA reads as TGCGCCAGCAGTGAGTTAATGGAAATGAACACTGAAGCTTTCTTT.